The TCR beta chain under discussion was sequenced for a study of blood T cell repertoires in COVID-19. On the study more broadly: The study drew acute and convalescent COVID-19 samples from the United States, Italy and Spain. T cells, B-cell-depleted T cells, or PBMCs provided the cDNA or gDNA that served as material.

TCRdb keeps only in-frame clones here, not all; method: immunoSEQ multiplex PCR. The sample lists some 190,000 clones, roughly 84% occurring once. In terms of age and location, participants ranged from roughly 18 to 95 years and lived in about two dozen US areas. The sequence derives from a woman in her 30s who had recovered from COVID-19. Sequencing was done on a sample of PBMCs or T cells enriched from blood (not recorded which).

CDR3 protein: CASRSSVLAKNIQYF. The CDR3 nucleotides read TGTGCCAGCAGGTCAAGCGTATTAGCCAAAAACATTCAGTACTTC. The chain combines TRBV28 with TRBJ2-4; D call uncertain. Germline V gene sequence: CDR1 MDHEN, CDR2 SYDVKM. The CDR3 spans 15 residues. V was trimmed by 6 bases and J by 0 bases, leaving 12 bases between them. Together with reference TRBV28 and TRBJ2-4, the CDR3 gives the full variable domain: DVKVTQSSRYLVKRTGEKVFLECVQDMDHENMFWYRQDPGLGLRLIYFSYDVKMKEKGDIPEGYSVSREKKERFSLILESASTNQTSMYLCASRSSVLAKNIQYFGAGTRLSVL.